The rows below give T cell receptor beta chains drawn from one sample of a study of blood T cell repertoires in COVID-19. The method was immunoSEQ multiplex PCR; TCRdb's version includes in-frame clones alone and lacks a portion of them. The sample has roughly 40,000 clones; about 89% are singletons. Sequencing used peripheral blood. The source is a human donor in a cohort sampled during active COVID-19. The CDR3 runs from the conserved cysteine through the conserved F or W. The D gene is left open where the match is weak. Some rows have no size entry. The others give once, few or many, or a class for an expanded clone.

j_call v_call clone_size d_call cdr3_nt cdr3_aa
TRBJ2-2 TRBV29-1 NA TRBD2 TGCAGCGTTGCCGGGACTACCGGGACCGGGGAGCTGTTTTTT CSVAGTTGTGELFF
TRBJ2-1 TRBV18 NA TRBD1 TGTGCCAGCTCACCCGCGAGGGGGCGCAGGTCCTACAATGAGCAGTTCTTC CASSPARGRRSYNEQFF
TRBJ1-2 TRBV6-2/TRBV6-3 NA NA TGTGCCAGCAGTTCCGGAGTTGTCTATGGCTACACCTTC CASSSGVVYGYTF
TRBJ1-5 TRBV21-1 NA NA TGTGCCAGCAGCAAAGGGCGAGGGCGAGGCAATCAGCCCCAGCATTTT CASSKGRGRGNQPQHF
TRBJ2-5 TRBV18 NA NA TGTGCCAGCTCACCACGGCTTGCAGAGACCCAGTACTTC CASSPRLAETQYF
TRBJ2-1 TRBV6-5 NA TRBD1 TGTGCCAGCAGTCTGACAGGGACACCCTACAATGAGCAGTTCTTC CASSLTGTPYNEQFF
TRBJ2-2 TRBV7-9 NA NA TGTGCCAGCAGATACCAGGGAGGGGGTGAGCTGTTTTTT CASRYQGGGELFF
TRBJ2-7 TRBV27 NA TRBD2 TGTGCCAGCAGGGGAGCGGGAGGTGCCTACGAGCAGTACTTC CASRGAGGAYEQYF
TRBJ2-7 TRBV7-6 NA TRBD1 TGTGCCAGCAGCTCGCCCGGGACAGACGAGCAGTACTTC CASSSPGTDEQYF
TRBJ1-1 TRBV3-1/TRBV3-2 NA NA TGTGCCAGCAGCCAAGCCGGGATACTGAACACTGAAGCTTTCTTT CASSQAGILNTEAFF
TRBJ2-7 TRBV28 NA NA TGTGCCAGCAGTTTATTTGGCGGCTACGAGCAGTACTTC CASSLFGGYEQYF
TRBJ1-1 TRBV5-1 NA NA TGCGCCAGCAGCTTCGGGGGGACGGGGGGAACTGAAGCTTTCTTT CASSFGGTGGTEAFF
TRBJ1-5 TRBV2 NA NA TGTGCCAGCAGTGTTGTGGGGCTCGGCAATCAGCCCCAGCATTTT CASSVVGLGNQPQHF
TRBJ1-1 TRBV27 NA TRBD1 TGTGCCAGCAGTTCGCCGGGACAGGCATATAAGAACACCGAAGCTTTCTTT CASSSPGQAYKNTEAFF
TRBJ1-4 TRBV4-1 once NA TGCGCCAGCAGCCAAGAGTACCGGTCTAATGAAAAACTGTTTTTT CASSQEYRSNEKLFF
TRBJ1-1 TRBV19 NA TRBD1 TGTGCCAGTAGTATAGTCGGCAGGGGGTCGCCCGACACTGAAGCTTTCTTT CASSIVGRGSPDTEAFF
TRBJ2-3 TRBV5-8 NA NA TGTGCCAGCAGCTTGGGAGGCACAGATACGCAGTATTTT CASSLGGTDTQYF
TRBJ1-1 TRBV6-6 NA TRBD1 TGTGCCAGCAGTTACCCGACAGGGGTGAACACTGAAGCTTTCTTT CASSYPTGVNTEAFF
TRBJ1-4 TRBV5-1 NA NA TGCGCCAGCAGCCAAATAGGGAGTGAAAAACTGTTTTTT CASSQIGSEKLFF
TRBJ2-3 TRBV20-1 NA NA TGCAGTGCCGCCCAGGGGGATACGCAGTATTTT CSAAQGDTQYF
TRBJ2-7 TRBV5-1 NA TRBD2 TGCGCCAGCAGCTTGCCGGGAGGGACCTACGAGCAGTACTTC CASSLPGGTYEQYF
TRBJ1-4 TRBV18 NA NA TGTGCCAGCTCACCAACCAGGGGCGGTGAAAAACTGTTTTTT CASSPTRGGEKLFF
TRBJ2-2 TRBV14 NA NA TGTGCCAGCAGCCAGTTCCCCGTCAGGAACACCGGGGAGCTGTTTTTT CASSQFPVRNTGELFF
TRBJ1-1 TRBV7-9 NA TRBD1 TGTGCCAGCAGTTTAGCCTCCGGGACAGGCACTGAAGCTTTCTTT CASSLASGTGTEAFF
TRBJ1-5 TRBV28 NA NA TGTGCCAGCAGCCCCGGGGGGGGCAGCAATCAGCCCCAGCATTTT CASSPGGGSNQPQHF
TRBJ1-5 TRBV15 NA TRBD1 TGTGCCACCAGCCAGAACAGGGGGCAGGACCAGCCCCAGCATTTT CATSQNRGQDQPQHF
TRBJ2-2 TRBV7-2 NA TRBD2 TGTGCCAGCAGCCCAGACAGCGGGAGGGCCCCAACCGGGGAGCTGTTTTTT CASSPDSGRAPTGELFF
TRBJ2-7 TRBV11-2 NA TRBD1 TGTGCCAGCAGAACAGGGGGGTCCTACGAGCAGTACTTC CASRTGGSYEQYF
TRBJ2-2 TRBV2 few TRBD1 TGTGCCTCCGTCGGGACAGGGGGCGCCGGGGAGCTGTTTTTT CASVGTGGAGELFF
TRBJ2-2 TRBV11-3 NA TRBD2 TGTGCCAGCAGCTTTTGGACTAGCGGGGGGAACACCGGGGAGCTGTTTTTT CASSFWTSGGNTGELFF
TRBJ1-2 TRBV5-1 NA TRBD1 TGCGCCAGCAGCTTGGGGGGGACAGCCTTTTATGGCTACACCTTC CASSLGGTAFYGYTF
TRBJ2-3 TRBV6-6 NA NA TGTGCCAGCAGTCCGGACAGATCAGGGGGCACAGATACGCAGTATTTT CASSPDRSGGTDTQYF
TRBJ1-2 TRBV10-3 NA TRBD1 TGTGCCATCAGCGGGGGGACAGGGACTAACGAAAACTATGGCTACACCTTC CAISGGTGTNENYGYTF
TRBJ2-1 TRBV28 once TRBD2 TGTGCCAGCATGGGCGGGAGTGGGTCCTACAATGAGCAGTTCTTC CASMGGSGSYNEQFF
TRBJ1-2 TRBV28 NA TRBD1 TGTGCCAGCAGTCCCGGGACAGGGGGCGCGAGCTACACCTTC CASSPGTGGASYTF
TRBJ1-5 TRBV5-1 few TRBD1 TGCGCCAGCAGCTTGGACAGGGGGCCCAATCAGCCCCAGCATTTT CASSLDRGPNQPQHF
TRBJ1-1 TRBV6-6 NA TRBD1 TGTGCCAGCATCGAAGGGGGCAGAACTGAAGCTTTCTTT CASIEGGRTEAFF
TRBJ2-1 TRBV4-1 NA NA TGCGCCAGCAGCCCCTCAAGGGGGGGCCTTCGGTTCTTC CASSPSRGGLRFF
TRBJ2-3 TRBV29-1 NA TRBD1 TGCAGCGTTGAGTCTGGGACAGGGGGGCGCACAGATACGCAGTATTTT CSVESGTGGRTDTQYF
TRBJ1-4 TRBV30 NA TRBD1 TGTGCCTGGAGTTCTCCGGGGGGGACAGCCTTTGAAAAACTGTTTTTT CAWSSPGGTAFEKLFF
TRBJ1-1 TRBV18 NA TRBD1 TGTGCCAGCTCGGTGCTGGACAGGGACACTGAAGCTTTCTTT CASSVLDRDTEAFF
TRBJ2-1 TRBV5-1 NA TRBD2 TGCGCCAGCAGCTTGGCTAGCGGGGACCAGGAGCAGTTCTTC CASSLASGDQEQFF
TRBJ2-3 TRBV19 NA NA TGTGCCAGTAGTATTCCGGGCACAGATACGCAGTATTTT CASSIPGTDTQYF
TRBJ2-2 TRBV6-5 NA TRBD1 TGTGCCAGCAACCCGGACAGGGGTGTACCCGGGGAGCTGTTTTTT CASNPDRGVPGELFF
TRBJ2-6 TRBV19 few NA TGTGCCAGTAGGAGACAGTACTATGGGGCCAACGTCCTGACTTTC CASRRQYYGANVLTF
TRBJ1-2 TRBV2 NA TRBD1 TGTGCCAGCAGTGATGGACAGGCGGCTAACTATGGCTACACCTTC CASSDGQAANYGYTF
TRBJ1-4 TRBV20-1 NA NA TGCAGTGCTACCAGGCCTGAAAAACTGTTTTTT CSATRPEKLFF
TRBJ2-6 TRBV24-1 NA NA TGTGCCACCAGTGATCCTCTGAGTCCGGGGTCAGGGGCCAACGTCCTGACTTTC CATSDPLSPGSGANVLTF
TRBJ2-3 TRBV10-1 NA TRBD2 TGCGCCAGCAGTGATACTAGCGGGAGCCCCACAGATACGCAGTATTTT CASSDTSGSPTDTQYF
TRBJ2-3 TRBV11-2 NA NA TGTGCCAGCAGCTTTTCTACAGATACGCAGTATTTT CASSFSTDTQYF
TRBJ2-7 TRBV4-2 NA TRBD1 TGTGCCAGCAGCCAAGATCAATATACAGGAAGGGGGCGATTTAGCGAGCAGTACTTC CASSQDQYTGRGRFSEQYF
TRBJ2-4 TRBV19 NA TRBD2 TGTGCCAGTAGTCCACTAGCGGGAGCTGGCAAAAACATTCAGTACTTC CASSPLAGAGKNIQYF
TRBJ2-5 TRBV6-5 NA NA TGTGCCAGCAGCACCCCTAAGAGTCTAGGGGCCCAGTACTTC CASSTPKSLGAQYF
TRBJ2-5 TRBV6-5 NA NA TGTGCCAGCAGTACTAGGTTTGGAGGGGAGACCCAGTACTTC CASSTRFGGETQYF
TRBJ2-7 TRBV3-1/TRBV3-2 NA NA TGTGCCAGCAAGGGGAATCCCTCCTACGAGCAGTACTTC CASKGNPSYEQYF
TRBJ2-5 TRBV12-5 once TRBD2 TGTGCTAGTGGCCCCGGACTAGCGGGGGGCGGAGAGACCCAGTACTTC CASGPGLAGGGETQYF
TRBJ1-5 TRBV19 medium-sized NA TGTGCCAGTAGCTGGAGCCAGTCCAGCAATCAGCCCCAGCATTTT CASSWSQSSNQPQHF
TRBJ1-1 TRBV15 NA NA TGTGCCACCAGCAGAGATGTCGCTCCGGGAGCTTTCTTT CATSRDVAPGAFF
TRBJ2-5 TRBV12-3/TRBV12-4 once NA TGTGCCAGCAGTTGGACAAGGAAAGAGACCCAGTACTTC CASSWTRKETQYF